A single sample is the source of the 26 T cell receptor beta chains below, sequenced in a study of T-cell reconstitution after alpha-beta-depleted transplantation in children. Unique molecular identifiers were incorporated when the TCRbeta library was constructed. Using its own MiXCR run on the PCR reads, TCRdb lists one record per CDR3 protein. Found here are some 200,000 distinct CDR3 sequences, over 9.5% of them singletons; the top ten hold around 5.1%. The material sequenced was PBMCs from the stem cell graft donor, taken from the stem cell graft. Every receptor here comes from a human donor who donated a stem cell graft to a child with SCID.

In its sample, this clonotype was seen many times. This chain uses TRBV7-9 with TRBJ2-3; D remains unclear. Trimming took off 5 bases at V and 1 base at J, with 19 bases between the two ends. Germline CDR1 SEHNR, CDR2 FQNEAQ (reference sequence). CDR3 length equals 17 residues. The CDR3 DNA sequence: TGTGCCAGCAGCCCATTAAGTCCGGTCATAGGCACAGATACGCAGTATTTT. It codes for CASSPLSPVIGTDTQYF.

In this sample, this clonotype turned up many times. This chain uses TRBV6-6 with TRBJ2-7; D remains ambiguous. Germline CDR1 is MNHNY and CDR2 is SVGAGI (reference sequence). The CDR3 covers 10 residues. Trimming took 5 bases from V and 13 from J, leaving 12 bases between them. The CDR3 region has the DNA TGTGCCAGCAGTGGACGCCTCGCCTACTTC. Its protein is CASSGRLAYF.

There are many counts of this clonotype. DNA for the CDR3: TGTGCCAGCAGCCGAACCCCGGGACAGGGTGGAGGCTACACCTTC. Amino acid sequence: CASSRTPGQGGGYTF. The chain links TRBV7-2 to TRBJ1-2, with TRBD1 matching over 9 bases. The trim removed 5 bases at V and 8 bases at J, leaving 12 bases unmatched. Germline-derived CDR1 and CDR2 are SGHTA and FQGNSA. This CDR3 comprises 15 residues.

This clonotype was detected many times. The chain links TRBV12-3 or TRBV12-4 to TRBJ1-5; D not resolved. The CDR3 length is 15 residues. The V and J ends lost 6 bases and 0 bases respectively, with 12 bases between them. DNA for the CDR3: TGTGCCAGCAGCACTGACGGGTCTAGCAATCAGCCCCAGCATTTT. Its translation is CASSTDGSSNQPQHF.

This clonotype has ten or more counts. This chain joins TRBV7-2 and TRBJ2-5; D may be TRBD1 (6 bases). V lost 5 bases and J lost 5, with 21 bases in between. Germline CDR1 and CDR2: SGHTA and FQGNSA. The CDR3 runs to 16 residues. As DNA, the CDR3 is TGTGCCAGCAGCAGAGAGGGTTTACAGGGAGCGGAGACCCAGTACTTC. Its translation is CASSREGLQGAETQYF.

This clonotype has a count of ten or more. The chain links TRBV5-1 to TRBJ2-1; TRBD1 is a possible D gene (7 bases). This CDR3 has 16 residues. Germline lookup yields CDR1 SGHRS and CDR2 YFSETQ. V lost 0 bases to trimming and J lost 3 bases, with 13 bases between them. CDR3 DNA: TGCGCCAGCAGCTTGGGACAGGGAGGCTTCTACAATGAGCAGTTCTTC. Its translation is CASSLGQGGFYNEQFF.

In its sample, this clonotype was seen many times. As DNA, the CDR3 is TGTGCCAGCAGGGGGGTAGGGGGCACAGATACGCAGTATTTT. Translating gives CASRGVGGTDTQYF. The chain is built from TRBV12-3 or TRBV12-4 and TRBJ2-3; D may match TRBD1 or TRBD2 (5 bases each). V lost 6 bases and J lost 1, with 11 bases in between. The CDR3 has 14 amino acids.

This clonotype occurred many times. The genes are TRBV15 and TRBJ2-3, with D unresolved. The ends were cut back, 5 bases at V and 2 bases at J, with 8 bases in the middle. CDR1 is LNHNV and CDR2 is YYDKDF in the germline V gene (reference sequence). The CDR3 spans 13 residues. CDR3 region: CATSLMYTDTQYF. The CDR3 DNA reads as TGTGCCACCAGCCTGATGTACACAGATACGCAGTATTTT.

This clonotype showed up just a few times. The chain joins TRBV5-1 to TRBJ1-4, with a tentative D call TRBD1 (6 bases). Germline CDR1 reads SGHRS; CDR2 reads YFSETQ. V lost 4 bases and J lost 2, with 18 bases in between. CDR3 length: 17 amino acids. This chain's CDR3 is CASSMGRRGRTNEKLFF. As DNA, the CDR3 is TGCGCCAGCAGCATGGGGAGACGGGGGCGGACTAATGAAAAACTGTTTTTT.

The chain joins TRBV10-2 to TRBJ2-7, with 8 nucleotides matching TRBD1. V gave up 7 bases and J gave up 3 bases; unmatched junction bases: 14. Germline CDR1 is WSHSY and CDR2 is SAAADI. The CDR3 extends over 16 amino acids. CDR3 in DNA: TGCGCCAGCACTCCATATGAGACAGGGGCGGACTACGAGCAGTACTTC. This translates into CASTPYETGADYEQYF.

This clonotype occurred many times. The V and J genes are TRBV29-1 and TRBJ2-7, with 8 bases aligning to TRBD1. The CDR3 extends over 13 amino acids. Trimming removed 1 base from V and 3 bases from J; junction bases left unmatched: 2. CDR1 is SQVTM, CDR2 ANQGSEA, per germline. CDR3 amino acids: CSVEGTGNYEQYF. The CDR3 nucleotides read TGCAGCGTTGAAGGGACAGGGAACTACGAGCAGTACTTC.

The table lists this clonotype with many counts. The V and J genes are TRBV20-1 and TRBJ1-1; no reliable D call. Germline V gene lookup returns CDR1 DFQATT and CDR2 SNEGSKA (reference sequence). This CDR3 has 13 residues. V gave up 6 bases and J gave up 1 base, with 12 bases separating them. This CDR3 is CSARISGNTEAFF. Written as DNA, the CDR3 is TGCAGTGCCCGAATTTCGGGGAACACTGAAGCTTTCTTT.

To note about this clonotype: This clone may be a read error of a much larger clone one base away. The chain recombines TRBV12-3 or TRBV12-4 with TRBJ2-3; the D is unclear. This CDR3 comprises 15 residues. Trimming pared 1 base from V and 3 bases from J, leaving 11 bases between. The CDR3 sequence: CASSLDIPRTDTQYF. Written as DNA, the CDR3 is TGTGCCAGCAGTTTAGACATTCCTAGGACAGATACGCAGTATTTT.

This clonotype appeared many times. The junction and the germline gene differ at one end; a read error may be behind it. CDR3 nucleotide sequence: TGCGCCAGCAGGTTGGGCCAGGCGAACACCGGGGAGCTGTTTTTT. Amino acids: CASRLGQANTGELFF. The chain couples TRBV5-1 to TRBJ2-2; D uncertain. Per the germline V gene, CDR1 is SGHRS and CDR2 is YFSETQ. The CDR3 length is 15 residues.

This clonotype was found many times. The V gene is TRBV5-1, the J gene TRBJ1-1; D unclear. Trimming pared 2 bases from V and 1 base from J, leaving 6 bases between. Germline values: CDR1 SGHRS, CDR2 YFSETQ. CDR3 length equals 13 residues. CDR3 DNA: TGCGCCAGCAGCTTAGGGTCGAACACTGAAGCTTTCTTT. Amino acids: CASSLGSNTEAFF. Filled out from reference TRBV5-1 and TRBJ1-1, the complete variable domain reads KAGVTQTPRYLIKTRGQQVTLSCSPISGHRSVSWYQQTPGQGLQFLFEYFSETQRNKGNFPGRFSGRQFSNSRSEMNVSTLELGDSALYLCASSLGSNTEAFFGQGTRLTVV.

This clonotype occurred many times. The V gene is TRBV15, the J gene TRBJ1-1; D ambiguous. Germline CDR1 reads LNHNV; CDR2 reads YYDKDF (reference sequence). With 1 base removed from V and 4 bases from J, the gap between germline ends came to 4 bases. The length of the CDR3 is 12 residues. DNA of the CDR3: TGTGCCACCAGCAGAGTGGTCACTGAAGCTTTCTTT. Amino acid sequence: CATSRVVTEAFF.

To note about this clonotype: A single base separates this from a much larger clone, so it may be a read error. The genes are TRBV2 and TRBJ2-5; tentative D call: TRBD2 (6 bases). The V end lost 4 bases, the J end lost 5 bases, and 14 bases lay between the germline ends. The germline gives CDR1 SNHLY, CDR2 FYNNEI. The CDR3 loop spans 14 amino acids. The chain's CDR3 is CASSVSRGMETQYF. DNA of the CDR3: TGTGCCAGCAGTGTATCCCGGGGGATGGAGACCCAGTACTTC.

This clonotype was recorded at least ten times. The chain links TRBV6-5 to TRBJ2-2; D may match TRBD1 or TRBD2 (5 bases each). The CDR3 totals 14 residues. The V gene's germline CDR1 is MNHEY and CDR2 SVGAGI. The ends were cut back, 4 bases at V and 8 bases at J, with 14 bases in the middle. In DNA form, the CDR3 reads TGTGCCAGCAGTTTTTACGCTGGGGGAGGGGAGCTGTTTTTT. Amino acids: CASSFYAGGGELFF.

Ten or more counts support this clonotype. The CDR3 spells CSANRGEPPSEQYF. DNA of the CDR3: TGCAGTGCTAATCGAGGGGAGCCCCCTTCCGAGCAGTACTTC. The chain is built from TRBV20-1 and TRBJ2-7; possibly TRBD1 or TRBD2 for D (5 bases each). Trimming left V 4 bases short and J 6 bases short, with 19 bases between. The CDR3 has 14 residues. Germline V gives CDR1 DFQATT, CDR2 SNEGSKA (reference sequence).

This clonotype was detected many times. This chain links TRBV20-1 with TRBJ2-1; 8 positions match TRBD1. This CDR3 contains 16 residues. Germline CDR1 reads DFQATT; CDR2 reads SNEGSKA (reference sequence). V shed 1 base and J 9 bases; nucleotides not matched to a gene: 14. In nucleotides, the CDR3 is TGCAGTGCTAGAGCCCGGACAGGGTCGAGGTATGGTGAGCAGTTCTTC. Translation: CSARARTGSRYGEQFF.

This clonotype was counted ten times or more. The rearrangement joins TRBV20-1 to TRBJ1-5, with D hard to call. Germline lookup yields CDR1 DFQATT and CDR2 SNEGSKA (reference sequence). V was shortened by 0 bases and J by 4 bases, with 7 bases between the two germline ends. This CDR3 is 13 amino acids long. CDR3 nucleotides: TGCAGTGCTAGAGAGGACGGGAATCAGCCCCAGCATTTT. This gives the protein CSAREDGNQPQHF.

In this sample, this clonotype turned up many times. J is TRBJ2-1 and V is TRBV5-1; 7 bases are a match to TRBD2. CDR1 SGHRS and CDR2 YFSETQ come from the germline V gene. Germline trimming cut 8 bases from V and 2 bases from J; bases unmatched to any gene: 7. The CDR3 totals 14 residues. The CDR3 coding sequence is TGCGCCAGTTCGTGGCTAGCGGCCTACAATGAGCAGTTCTTC. Translated, it gives CASSWLAAYNEQFF.

This clonotype was picked up many times. This chain uses TRBV12-3 or TRBV12-4 with TRBJ2-3; 10 bases line up with TRBD1. The CDR3 loop spans 15 amino acids. The V segment lost 5 bases and the J segment 5 bases; nucleotides outside the gene matches: 7. The CDR3 region is CASSDRGRVEDTQYF. CDR3 bases: TGTGCCAGCAGTGACAGGGGGCGGGTTGAAGATACGCAGTATTTT.

In its sample, this clonotype was seen many times. Here the CDR3 reads CASSLALGLSGEAFF. CDR3 DNA sequence: TGTGCCAGCAGCTTAGCGCTCGGCCTCTCCGGTGAAGCTTTCTTT. V is TRBV7-9 and J is TRBJ1-1, with D unresolved. Trimming pared 0 bases from V and 7 bases from J, leaving 15 bases between. Germline CDR1 reads SEHNR; CDR2 reads FQNEAQ (reference sequence). There are 15 residues in the CDR3.

Many counts were recorded for this clonotype. J is TRBJ1-2 and V is TRBV5-1; a possible D gene is TRBD1 (5 bases). The length of the CDR3 is 16 residues. Germline CDR1 SGHRS, CDR2 YFSETQ. V was clipped by 0 bases and J by 8 bases, with 20 bases between them. The CDR3 protein is CASSLDSGPAQGGYTF. The CDR3, as DNA: TGCGCCAGCAGCTTGGATTCGGGTCCAGCGCAGGGCGGCTACACCTTC.

Of note for this clonotype: With a much larger clone just one base away, this may be a read error. The V gene is TRBV30, the J gene TRBJ1-2; D might be TRBD1 (6 bases). The germline V gene has CDR1 GTSNPN and CDR2 SVGIG (reference sequence). Trimming took off 2 bases at V and 6 bases at J, with 19 bases between the two ends. CDR3 length: 15 amino acids. The CDR3 DNA reads as TGTGCCTGGAGTCGCCTCGCCGTGGACAGCCATGGCTACACCTTC. Amino acid sequence: CAWSRLAVDSHGYTF.